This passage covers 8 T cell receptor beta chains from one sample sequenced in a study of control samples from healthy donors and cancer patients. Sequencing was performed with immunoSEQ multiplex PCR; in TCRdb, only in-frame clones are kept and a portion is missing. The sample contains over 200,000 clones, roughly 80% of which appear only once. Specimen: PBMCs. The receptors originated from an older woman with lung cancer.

CDR3 sequence: CASGSATGMNTEAFF. CDR3 in DNA: TGTGCTAGTGGTTCCGCGACAGGGATGAACACTGAAGCTTTCTTT. The chain joins TRBV12-5 to TRBJ1-1, with 7 nucleotides matching TRBD1. CDR3 length: 15 amino acids. J lost 0 bases, V lost 4 bases, and 5 bases had no gene match. CDR1 and CDR2 from the germline V gene are LGHNT and FRNRAP.

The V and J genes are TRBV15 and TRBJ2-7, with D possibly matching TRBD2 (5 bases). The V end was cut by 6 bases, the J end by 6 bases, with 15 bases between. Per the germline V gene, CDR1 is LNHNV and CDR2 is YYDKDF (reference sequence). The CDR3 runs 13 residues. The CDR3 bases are TGTGCCACCAGGCGTAGAGGGTCGGGCGAGCAGTACTTC. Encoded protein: CATRRRGSGEQYF.

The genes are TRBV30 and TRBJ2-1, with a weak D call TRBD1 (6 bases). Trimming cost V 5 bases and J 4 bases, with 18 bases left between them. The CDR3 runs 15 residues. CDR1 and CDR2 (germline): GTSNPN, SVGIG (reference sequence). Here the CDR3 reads CAWGPRVRGYNEQFF. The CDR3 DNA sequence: TGTGCCTGGGGTCCCAGGGTTAGGGGGTACAATGAGCAGTTCTTC.

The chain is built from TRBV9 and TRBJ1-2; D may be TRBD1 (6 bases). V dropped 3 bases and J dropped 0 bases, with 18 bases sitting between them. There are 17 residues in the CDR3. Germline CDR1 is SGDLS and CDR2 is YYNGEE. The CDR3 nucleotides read TGTGCCAGCAGCGGGGGCCGGAGGGGGGCTACTAACTATGGCTACACCTTC. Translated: CASSGGRRGATNYGYTF.

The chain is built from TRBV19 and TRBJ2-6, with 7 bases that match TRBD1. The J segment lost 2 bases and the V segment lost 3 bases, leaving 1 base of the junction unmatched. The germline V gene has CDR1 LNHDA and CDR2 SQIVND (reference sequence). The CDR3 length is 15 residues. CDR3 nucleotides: TGTGCCAGTAGTATCCAGGGGGCTGGGGCCAACGTCCTGACTTTC. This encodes CASSIQGAGANVLTF.

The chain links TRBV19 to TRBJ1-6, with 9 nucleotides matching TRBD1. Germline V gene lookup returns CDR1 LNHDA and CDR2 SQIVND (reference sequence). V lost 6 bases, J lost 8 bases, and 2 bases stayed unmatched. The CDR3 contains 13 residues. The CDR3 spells CASSWTGDSPLHF. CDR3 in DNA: TGTGCCAGTAGCTGGACAGGGGATTCACCCCTCCACTTT.

The CDR3 sequence: CASSYGFSSYEQYF. The CDR3 nucleotides are TGTGCCAGCAGTTACGGGTTCTCCTCCTACGAGCAGTACTTC. The chain uses TRBV6-5 and TRBJ2-7; D is uncertain. The CDR3 loop spans 14 amino acids. Germline CDR1 and CDR2: MNHEY and SVGAGI. Trimming removed 2 bases at V and 0 bases at J, with 8 bases between.

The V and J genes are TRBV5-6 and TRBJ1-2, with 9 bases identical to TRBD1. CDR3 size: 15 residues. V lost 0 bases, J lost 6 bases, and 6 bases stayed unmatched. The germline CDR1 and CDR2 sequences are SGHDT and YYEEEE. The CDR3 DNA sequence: TGTGCCAGCAGCTTGGTTACAGGGGGCGGGAATGGCTACACCTTC. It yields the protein CASSLVTGGGNGYTF.